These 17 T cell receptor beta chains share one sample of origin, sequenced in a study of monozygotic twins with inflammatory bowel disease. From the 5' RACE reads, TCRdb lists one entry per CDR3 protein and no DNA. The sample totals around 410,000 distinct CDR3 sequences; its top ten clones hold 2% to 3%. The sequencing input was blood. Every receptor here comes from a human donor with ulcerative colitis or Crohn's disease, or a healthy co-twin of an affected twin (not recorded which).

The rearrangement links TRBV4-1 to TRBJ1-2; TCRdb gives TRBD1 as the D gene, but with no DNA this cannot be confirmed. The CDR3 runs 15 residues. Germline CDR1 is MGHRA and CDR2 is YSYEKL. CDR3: CASSQVEQALYGYTF.

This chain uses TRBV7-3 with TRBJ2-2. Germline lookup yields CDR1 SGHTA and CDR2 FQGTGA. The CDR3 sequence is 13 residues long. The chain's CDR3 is CASSSDNTGELFF. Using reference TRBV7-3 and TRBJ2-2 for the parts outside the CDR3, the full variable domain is GAGVSQTPSNKVTEKGKYVELRCDPISGHTALYWYRQSLGQGPEFLIYFQGTGAADDSGLPNDRFFAVRPEGSVSTLKIQRTERGDSAVYLCASSSDNTGELFFGEGSRLTVL.

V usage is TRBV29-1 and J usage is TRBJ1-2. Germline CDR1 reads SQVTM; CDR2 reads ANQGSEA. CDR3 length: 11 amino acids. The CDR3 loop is CSVAMNYGYTF.

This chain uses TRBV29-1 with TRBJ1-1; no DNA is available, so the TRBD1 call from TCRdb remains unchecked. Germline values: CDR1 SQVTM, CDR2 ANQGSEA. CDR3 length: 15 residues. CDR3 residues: CSVVGHRGMNTEAFF.

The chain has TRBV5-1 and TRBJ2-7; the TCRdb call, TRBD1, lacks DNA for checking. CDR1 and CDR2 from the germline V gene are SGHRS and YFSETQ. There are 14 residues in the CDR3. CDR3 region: CASSLSGTDYEQYF. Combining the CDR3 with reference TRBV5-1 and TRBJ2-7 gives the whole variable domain KAGVTQTPRYLIKTRGQQVTLSCSPISGHRSVSWYQQTPGQGLQFLFEYFSETQRNKGNFPGRFSGRQFSNSRSEMNVSTLELGDSALYLCASSLSGTDYEQYFGPGTRLTVT.

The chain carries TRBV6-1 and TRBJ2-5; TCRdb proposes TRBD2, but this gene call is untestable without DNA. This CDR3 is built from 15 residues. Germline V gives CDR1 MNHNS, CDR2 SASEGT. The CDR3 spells CASSEESGRGETQYF.

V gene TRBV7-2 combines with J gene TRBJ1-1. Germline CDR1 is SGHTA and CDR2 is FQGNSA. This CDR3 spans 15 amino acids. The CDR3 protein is CASSLEGLRNTEAFF.

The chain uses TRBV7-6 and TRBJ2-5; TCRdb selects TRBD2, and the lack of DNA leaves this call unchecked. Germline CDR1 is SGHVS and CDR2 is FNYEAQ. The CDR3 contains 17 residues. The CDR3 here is CASSLNSGGYPRETQYF.

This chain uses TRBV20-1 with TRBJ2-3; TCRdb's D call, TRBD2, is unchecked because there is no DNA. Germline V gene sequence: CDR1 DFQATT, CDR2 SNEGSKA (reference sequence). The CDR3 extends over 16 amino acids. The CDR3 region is CSARGAVWGGPDTQYF.

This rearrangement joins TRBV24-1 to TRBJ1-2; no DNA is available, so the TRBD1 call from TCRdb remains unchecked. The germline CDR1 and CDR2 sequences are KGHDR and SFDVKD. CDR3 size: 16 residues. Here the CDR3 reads CATSPGTAKANYGYTF.

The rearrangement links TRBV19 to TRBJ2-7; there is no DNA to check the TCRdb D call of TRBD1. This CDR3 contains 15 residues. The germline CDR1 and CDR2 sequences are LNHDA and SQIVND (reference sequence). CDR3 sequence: CASRDRPGSLYEQYF.

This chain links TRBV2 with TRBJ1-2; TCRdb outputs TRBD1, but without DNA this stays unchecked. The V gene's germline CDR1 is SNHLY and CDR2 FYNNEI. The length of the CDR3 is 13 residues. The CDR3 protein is CASIPQGAGGYTF.

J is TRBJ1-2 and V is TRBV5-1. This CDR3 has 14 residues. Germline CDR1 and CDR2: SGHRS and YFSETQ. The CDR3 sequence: CASSQGDGLYGYTF.

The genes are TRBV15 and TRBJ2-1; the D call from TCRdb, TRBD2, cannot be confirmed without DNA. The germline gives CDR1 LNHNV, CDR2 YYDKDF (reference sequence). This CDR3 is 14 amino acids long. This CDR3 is CATSREGRSNEQFF.

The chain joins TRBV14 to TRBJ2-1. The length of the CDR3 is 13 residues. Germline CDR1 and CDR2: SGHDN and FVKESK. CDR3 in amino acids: CASSQEPYNEQFF.

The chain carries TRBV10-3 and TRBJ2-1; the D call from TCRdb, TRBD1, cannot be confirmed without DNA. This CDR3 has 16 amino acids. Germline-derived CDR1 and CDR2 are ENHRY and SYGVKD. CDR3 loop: CAISPPGGGSYNEQFF.

Here the CDR3 reads CSVRWGANTEAFF. This chain joins TRBV29-1 and TRBJ1-1; the TCRdb call, TRBD1, lacks DNA for checking. The CDR3 is made up of 13 amino acids. Germline lookup yields CDR1 SQVTM and CDR2 ANQGSEA.